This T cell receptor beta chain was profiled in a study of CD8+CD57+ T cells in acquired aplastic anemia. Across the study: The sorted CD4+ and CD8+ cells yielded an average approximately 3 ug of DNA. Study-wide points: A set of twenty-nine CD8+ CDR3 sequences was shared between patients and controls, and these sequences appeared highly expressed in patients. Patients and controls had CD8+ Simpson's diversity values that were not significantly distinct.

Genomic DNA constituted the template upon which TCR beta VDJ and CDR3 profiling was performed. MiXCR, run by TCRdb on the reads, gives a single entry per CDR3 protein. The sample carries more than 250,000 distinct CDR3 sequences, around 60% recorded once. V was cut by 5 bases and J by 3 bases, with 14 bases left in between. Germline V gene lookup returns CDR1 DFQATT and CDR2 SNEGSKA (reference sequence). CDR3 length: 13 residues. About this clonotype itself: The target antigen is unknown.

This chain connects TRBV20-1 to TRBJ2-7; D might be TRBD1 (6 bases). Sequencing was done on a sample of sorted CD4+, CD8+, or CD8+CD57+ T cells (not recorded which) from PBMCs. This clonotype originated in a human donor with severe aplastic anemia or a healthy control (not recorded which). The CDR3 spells CSAPYQGNYEQYF. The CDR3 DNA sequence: TGCAGTGCTCCCTATCAGGGGAACTACGAGCAGTACTTC.